The 12 T cell receptor beta chains below come from one sample, sequenced in a study of blood T cell repertoires in COVID-19. The method was immunoSEQ multiplex PCR; TCRdb's version includes in-frame clones alone and lacks a portion of them. The sample has about 400,000 clones; approximately 89% are singletons. The sample consisted of PBMCs or T cells enriched from blood (not recorded which). The receptors were gathered from a man in his forties in a cohort exposed to, infected with or recovered from COVID-19 (not recorded which).

This sequence joins TRBV7-2 and TRBJ2-1; 15 positions match TRBD2. CDR3 size: 16 residues. The V gene's germline CDR1 is SGHTA and CDR2 FQGNSA. V lost 4 bases, J lost 8 bases, and 6 bases stayed unmatched. CDR3 nucleotide sequence: TGTGCCAGCAGCTACAGGACTAGCGGGAGGGGCGATGAGCAGTTCTTC. The encoded protein is CASSYRTSGRGDEQFF.

The count of this clone is one. V usage is TRBV27 and J usage is TRBJ2-1, with D tentatively TRBD2 (6 bases). The CDR3 is 11 residues long. Germline V CDR1 and CDR2: MNHEY, SMNVEV (reference sequence). The V gene lost 7 bases and the J gene lost 9 bases, with 10 bases spanning the gap. Written as DNA, the CDR3 is TGTGCCAGCAACTCCGGGGGTGAGCAGTTCTTC. This encodes CASNSGGEQFF.

There are a few counts of this clone. This chain links TRBV5-1 with TRBJ2-1; D uncertain. This CDR3 is 15 amino acids long. Trimming took 0 bases from V and 0 from J, leaving 7 bases between them. CDR1 is SGHRS, CDR2 YFSETQ, per germline. CDR3 residues: CASSLVGDSYNEQFF. The CDR3 coding sequence is TGCGCCAGCAGCTTGGTCGGAGACTCCTACAATGAGCAGTTCTTC.

The rearrangement links TRBV2 to TRBJ2-7; D is ambiguous. V was clipped by 8 bases and J by 9 bases, with 14 bases between them. Germline V gives CDR1 SNHLY, CDR2 FYNNEI. CDR3 length: 11 residues. The CDR3: CASGSGLGQYF. The CDR3 DNA follows: TGTGCCAGCGGTTCTGGTCTCGGGCAGTACTTC.

The gene calls are TRBV10-3 and TRBJ1-1, with D perhaps matching TRBD1 (6 bases). V lost 4 bases to trimming and J lost 5 bases, with 17 bases between them. The germline V gene has CDR1 ENHRY and CDR2 SYGVKD. The CDR3 spans 15 residues. The CDR3 loop reads CAISGPNTGKTEAFF. CDR3 coding DNA: TGTGCCATCAGTGGGCCCAATACAGGGAAGACTGAAGCTTTCTTT.

The chain couples TRBV12-5 to TRBJ2-3; a possible D gene is TRBD1 (6 bases). Germline V CDR1 and CDR2: LGHNT, FRNRAP. The V gene lost 8 bases and the J gene lost 2 bases, with 14 bases spanning the gap. There are 14 residues in the CDR3. The CDR3 protein is CASRNSGHTDTQYF. The DNA for the CDR3 is TGTGCTAGTCGGAACTCGGGACACACAGATACGCAGTATTTT.

The J gene is TRBJ1-2, the V gene TRBV29-1; weak D call: TRBD1 (6 bases). V lost 6 bases to trimming and J lost 1 base, with 12 bases between them. CDR1 and CDR2 (germline): SQVTM, ANQGSEA. CDR3 length: 13 amino acids. CDR3 sequence: CSVSTGLNYGYTF. The DNA of the CDR3 is TGCAGCGTGTCGACAGGACTTAACTATGGCTACACCTTC.

J is TRBJ2-7 and V is TRBV14; 7 bases are shared with TRBD2. Trimming took 2 bases from V and 0 from J; bases not matched to a gene: 10. Germline CDR1 is SGHDN and CDR2 is FVKESK. The CDR3 runs to 17 residues. The CDR3 is CASSQYGGLDYSYEQYF. For the CDR3, the DNA is TGTGCCAGCAGCCAATACGGGGGGTTGGACTACTCCTACGAGCAGTACTTC.

This chain uses TRBV11-2 with TRBJ2-1, with 8 bases that match TRBD2. V was pared by 4 bases and J by 0 bases, with 14 bases of the junction left unmatched. CDR1 is SGHAT and CDR2 is FQNNGV in the germline V gene. CDR3 length equals 19 residues. The DNA for the CDR3 is TGTGCCAGCAGCTCCGATGCCCCTAGCGGGCCTAGCTCCTACAATGAGCAGTTCTTC. Protein product: CASSSDAPSGPSSYNEQFF.

The chain recombines TRBV11-2 with TRBJ1-5; 7 bases agree with TRBD1. This CDR3 region has 15 residues. Germline values: CDR1 SGHAT, CDR2 FQNNGV. V was clipped by 5 bases and J by 3 bases; unmatched bases: 7. CDR3 DNA sequence: TGTGCCAGCAGCCCGGGGGACAGTCTCAATCAGCCCCAGCATTTT. Translated, it gives CASSPGDSLNQPQHF.

In this sample, this clone turned up once. This chain uses TRBV7-2 with TRBJ2-7; the match to TRBD1 covers 9 bases. Germline CDR1 is SGHTA and CDR2 is FQGNSA. This CDR3 spans 14 amino acids. J lost 5 bases, V lost 1 base, and 3 bases had no gene match. The chain's CDR3 is CASSLEQGANEQYF. In nucleotides, the CDR3 is TGTGCCAGCAGCTTAGAACAGGGGGCCAACGAGCAGTACTTC.

The CDR3 nucleotides read TGTGCCAGCAGCCCGCAGGGGAACACTGAAGCTTTCTTT. It translates to CASSPQGNTEAFF. The gene calls are TRBV3-1 (or the pseudogene TRBV3-2) and TRBJ1-1; maybe TRBD1 (5 bases). CDR1 is LGHDT, CDR2 YNNKEL, per germline (reference sequence). This CDR3 has 13 residues. Trimming shortened V by 4 bases and J by 1 base, and 7 bases separated the two germline ends.